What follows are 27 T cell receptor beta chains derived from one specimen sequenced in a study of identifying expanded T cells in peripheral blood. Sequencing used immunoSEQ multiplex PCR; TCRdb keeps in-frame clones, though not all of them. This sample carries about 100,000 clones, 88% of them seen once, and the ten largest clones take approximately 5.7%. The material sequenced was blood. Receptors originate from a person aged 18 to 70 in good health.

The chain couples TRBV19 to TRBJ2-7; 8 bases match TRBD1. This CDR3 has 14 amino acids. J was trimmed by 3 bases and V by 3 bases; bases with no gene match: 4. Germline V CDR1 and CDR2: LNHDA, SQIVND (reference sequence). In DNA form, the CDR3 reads TGTGCCAGTAGTATGCAAACAGGGGGCTACGAGCAGTACTTC. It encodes CASSMQTGGYEQYF.

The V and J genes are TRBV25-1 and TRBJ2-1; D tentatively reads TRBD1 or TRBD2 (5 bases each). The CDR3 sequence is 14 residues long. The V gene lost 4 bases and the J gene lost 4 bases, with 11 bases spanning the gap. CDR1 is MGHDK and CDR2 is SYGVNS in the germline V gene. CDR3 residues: CASSGPGLYNEQFF. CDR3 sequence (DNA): TGTGCCAGCAGTGGTCCGGGGCTGTACAATGAGCAGTTCTTC.

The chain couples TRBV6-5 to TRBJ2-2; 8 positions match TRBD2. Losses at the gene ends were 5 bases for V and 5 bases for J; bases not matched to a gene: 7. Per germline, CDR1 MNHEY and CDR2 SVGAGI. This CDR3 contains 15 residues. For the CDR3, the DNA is TGTGCCAGCAGTAGGGGACTAGTCGATACCGGGGAGCTGTTTTTT. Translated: CASSRGLVDTGELFF.

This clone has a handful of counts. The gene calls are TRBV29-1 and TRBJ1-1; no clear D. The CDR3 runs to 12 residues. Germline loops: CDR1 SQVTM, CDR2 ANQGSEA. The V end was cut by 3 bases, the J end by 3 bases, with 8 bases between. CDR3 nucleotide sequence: TGCAGCGTTGATGGGGTGGACACTGAAGCTTTCTTT. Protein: CSVDGVDTEAFF.

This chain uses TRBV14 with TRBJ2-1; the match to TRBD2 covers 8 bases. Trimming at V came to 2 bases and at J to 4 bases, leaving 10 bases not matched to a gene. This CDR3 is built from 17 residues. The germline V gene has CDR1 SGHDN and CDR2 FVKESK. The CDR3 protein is CASSQRLSGSRYNEQFF. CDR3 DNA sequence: TGTGCCAGCAGCCAACGATTGAGCGGGAGTAGGTACAATGAGCAGTTCTTC.

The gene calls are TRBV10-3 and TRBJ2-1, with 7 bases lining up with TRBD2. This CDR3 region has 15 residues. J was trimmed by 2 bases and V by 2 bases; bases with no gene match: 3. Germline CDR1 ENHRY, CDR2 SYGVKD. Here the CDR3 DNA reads TGTGCCATCAGTGAGGCTAGCGGAACCTACAATGAGCAGTTCTTC. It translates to CAISEASGTYNEQFF.

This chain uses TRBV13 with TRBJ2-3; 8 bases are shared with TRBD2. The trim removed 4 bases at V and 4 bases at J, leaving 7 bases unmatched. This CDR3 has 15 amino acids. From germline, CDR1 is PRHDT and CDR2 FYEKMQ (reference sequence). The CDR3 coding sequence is TGTGCCAGCAGCTCTCCCGGGAGGGAAGCAGATACGCAGTATTTT. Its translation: CASSSPGREADTQYF.

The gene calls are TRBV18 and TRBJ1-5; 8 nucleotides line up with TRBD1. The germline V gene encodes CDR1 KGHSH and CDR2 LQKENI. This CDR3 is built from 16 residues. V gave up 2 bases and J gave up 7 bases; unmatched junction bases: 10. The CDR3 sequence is CASSPFRDRSTQPQHF. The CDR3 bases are TGTGCCAGCTCACCATTCCGGGACAGGTCCACGCAGCCCCAGCATTTT.

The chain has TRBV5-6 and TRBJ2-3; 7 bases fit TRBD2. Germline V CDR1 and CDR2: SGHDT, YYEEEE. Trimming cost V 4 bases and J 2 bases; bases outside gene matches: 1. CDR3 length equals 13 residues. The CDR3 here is CASSGRATDTQYF. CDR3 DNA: TGTGCCAGCAGCGGGAGGGCCACAGATACGCAGTATTTT.

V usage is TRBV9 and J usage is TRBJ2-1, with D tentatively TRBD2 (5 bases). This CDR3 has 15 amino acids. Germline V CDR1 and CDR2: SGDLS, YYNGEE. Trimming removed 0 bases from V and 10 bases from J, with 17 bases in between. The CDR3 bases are TGTGCCAGCAGCGTAGGGGCCCCCGCGGAGGCAGAGCAGTTCTTC. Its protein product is CASSVGAPAEAEQFF.

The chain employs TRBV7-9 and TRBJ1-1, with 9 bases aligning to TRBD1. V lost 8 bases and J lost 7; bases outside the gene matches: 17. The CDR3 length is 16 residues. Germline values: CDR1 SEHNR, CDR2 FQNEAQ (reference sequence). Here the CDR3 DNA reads TGTGCCAGCGGACTCCTAAAAACAGGGGGCAACGGTGAAGCTTTCTTT. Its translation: CASGLLKTGGNGEAFF.

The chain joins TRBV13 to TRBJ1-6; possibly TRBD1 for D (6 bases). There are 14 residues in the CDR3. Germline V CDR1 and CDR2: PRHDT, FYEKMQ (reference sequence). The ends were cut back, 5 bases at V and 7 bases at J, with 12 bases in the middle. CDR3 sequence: CASSEQGGNSPLHF. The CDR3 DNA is TGTGCCAGCAGCGAACAGGGTGGGAATTCACCCCTCCACTTT.

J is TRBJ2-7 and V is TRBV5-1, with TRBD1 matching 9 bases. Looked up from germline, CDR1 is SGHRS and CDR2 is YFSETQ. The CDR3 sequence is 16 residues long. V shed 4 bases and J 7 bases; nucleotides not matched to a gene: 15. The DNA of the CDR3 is TGCGCCAGCAGCCCCGGCGTCGGGACAGGGTCGTATGAGCAGTACTTC. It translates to CASSPGVGTGSYEQYF.

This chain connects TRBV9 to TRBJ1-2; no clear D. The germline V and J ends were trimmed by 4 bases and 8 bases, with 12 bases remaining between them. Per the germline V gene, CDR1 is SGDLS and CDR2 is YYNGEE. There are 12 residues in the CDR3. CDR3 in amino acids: CASSSGPAGYTF. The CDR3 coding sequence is TGTGCCAGCAGCAGTGGCCCCGCAGGCTACACCTTC.

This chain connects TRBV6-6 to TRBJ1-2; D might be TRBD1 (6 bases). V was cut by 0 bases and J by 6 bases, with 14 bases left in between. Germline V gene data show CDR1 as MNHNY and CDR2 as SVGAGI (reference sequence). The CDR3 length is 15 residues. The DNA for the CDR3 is TGTGCCAGCAGTTACTCCCCAGGGGTGAAAAATGGCTACACCTTC. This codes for CASSYSPGVKNGYTF.

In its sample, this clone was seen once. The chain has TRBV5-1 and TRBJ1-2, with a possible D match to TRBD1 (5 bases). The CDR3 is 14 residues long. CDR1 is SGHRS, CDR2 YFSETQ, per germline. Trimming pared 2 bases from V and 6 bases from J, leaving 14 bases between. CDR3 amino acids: CASSFGRTINGYTF. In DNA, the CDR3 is TGCGCCAGCAGCTTCGGCAGGACAATCAATGGCTACACCTTC.

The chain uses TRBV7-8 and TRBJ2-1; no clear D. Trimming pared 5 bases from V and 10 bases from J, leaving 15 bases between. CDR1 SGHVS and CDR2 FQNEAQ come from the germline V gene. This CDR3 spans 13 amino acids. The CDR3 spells CASSPFPPREQFF. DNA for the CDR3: TGTGCCAGCAGCCCGTTCCCCCCCCGGGAGCAGTTCTTC.

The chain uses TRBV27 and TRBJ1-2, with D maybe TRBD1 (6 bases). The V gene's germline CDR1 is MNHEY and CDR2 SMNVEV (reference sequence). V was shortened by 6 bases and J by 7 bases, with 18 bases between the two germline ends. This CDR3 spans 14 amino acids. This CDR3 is CASRPFEGGRGYTF. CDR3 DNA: TGTGCCAGCAGGCCATTTGAGGGGGGACGTGGCTACACCTTC.

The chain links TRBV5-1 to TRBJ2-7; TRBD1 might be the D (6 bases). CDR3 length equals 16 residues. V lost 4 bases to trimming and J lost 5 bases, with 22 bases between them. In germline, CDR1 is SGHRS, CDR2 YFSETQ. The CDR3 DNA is TGCGCCAGCAGCCTTCTACAGGGCCCTCTCGACGACGAGCAGTACTTC. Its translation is CASSLLQGPLDDEQYF.

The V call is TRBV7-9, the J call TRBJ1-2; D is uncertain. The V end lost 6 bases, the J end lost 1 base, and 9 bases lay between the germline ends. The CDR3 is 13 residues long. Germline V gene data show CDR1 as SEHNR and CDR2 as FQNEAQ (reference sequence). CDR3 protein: CASRTGSNYGYTF. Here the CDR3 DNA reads TGTGCCAGCAGGACCGGGAGTAACTATGGCTACACCTTC. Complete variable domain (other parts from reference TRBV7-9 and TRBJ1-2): DTGVSQNPRHKITKRGQNVTFRCDPISEHNRLYWYRQTLGQGPEFLTYFQNEAQLEKSRLLSDRFSAERPKGSFSTLEIQRTEQGDSAMYLCASRTGSNYGYTFGSGTRLTVV.

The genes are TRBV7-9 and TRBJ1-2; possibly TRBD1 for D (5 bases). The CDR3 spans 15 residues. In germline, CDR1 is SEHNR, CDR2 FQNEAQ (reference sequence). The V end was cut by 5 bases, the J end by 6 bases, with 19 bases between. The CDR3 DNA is TGTGCCAGCAGCCATTACAGAGAGGGGCTTCATGGCTACACCTTC. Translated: CASSHYREGLHGYTF.

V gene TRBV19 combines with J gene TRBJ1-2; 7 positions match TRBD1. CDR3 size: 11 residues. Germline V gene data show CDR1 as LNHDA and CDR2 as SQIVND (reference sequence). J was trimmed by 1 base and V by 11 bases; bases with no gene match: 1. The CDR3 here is CAAGGNYGYTF. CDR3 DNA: TGTGCCGCAGGGGGTAACTATGGCTACACCTTC.

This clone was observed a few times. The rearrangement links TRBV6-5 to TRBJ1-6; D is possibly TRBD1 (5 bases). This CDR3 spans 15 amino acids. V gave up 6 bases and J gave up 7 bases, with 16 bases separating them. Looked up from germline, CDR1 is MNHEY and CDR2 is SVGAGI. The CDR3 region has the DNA TGTGCCAGCAGCCCCGTACAGGTAGCGAATTCACCCCTCCACTTT. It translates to CASSPVQVANSPLHF.

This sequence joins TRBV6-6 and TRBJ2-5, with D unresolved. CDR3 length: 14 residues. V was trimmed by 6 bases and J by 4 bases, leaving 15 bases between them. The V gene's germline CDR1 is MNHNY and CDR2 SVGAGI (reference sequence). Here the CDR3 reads CASRQHLIGETQYF. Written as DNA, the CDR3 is TGTGCCAGCAGGCAACACCTGATAGGAGAGACCCAGTACTTC.

The CDR3 DNA is TGTGCCAGCAGTGATGGGGCAGGGAGCTATGGCTACACCTTC. It translates to CASSDGAGSYGYTF. The rearrangement links TRBV25-1 to TRBJ1-2; D perhaps matches TRBD1 (5 bases). The germline gives CDR1 MGHDK, CDR2 SYGVNS. Trimming pared 3 bases from V and 4 bases from J, leaving 12 bases between. The CDR3 consists of 14 residues.

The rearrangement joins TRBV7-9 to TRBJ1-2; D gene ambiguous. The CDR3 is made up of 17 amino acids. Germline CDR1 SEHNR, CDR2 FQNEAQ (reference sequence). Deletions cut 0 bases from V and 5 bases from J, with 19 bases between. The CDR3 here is CASSLAESEPLWYGYTF. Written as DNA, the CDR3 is TGTGCCAGCAGCTTAGCAGAATCGGAGCCCCTCTGGTATGGCTACACCTTC.

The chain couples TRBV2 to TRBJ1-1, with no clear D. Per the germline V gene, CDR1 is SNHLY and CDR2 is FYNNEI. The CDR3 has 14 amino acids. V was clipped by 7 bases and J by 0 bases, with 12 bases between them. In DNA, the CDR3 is TGTGCCAGCATGGGCGACGGTATGAACACTGAAGCTTTCTTT. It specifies CASMGDGMNTEAFF. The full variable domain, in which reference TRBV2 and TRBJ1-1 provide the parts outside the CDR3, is EPEVTQTPSHQVTQMGQEVILRCVPISNHLYFYWYRQILGQKVEFLVSFYNNEISEKSEIFDDQFSVERPDGSNFTLKIRSTKLEDSAMYFCASMGDGMNTEAFFGQGTRLTVV.